This T cell receptor beta chain was observed in a study of OX40 agonist ivuxolimab in advanced cancers. About the study: Enrollees could have had prior anti-PD-1, anti-PD-L1 or anti-CTLA-4 therapy, which 40% to 45% had received. Partial responses occurred in Three dose-escalation patients, one with hepatocellular carcinoma and two with cutaneous melanoma. The study, taken as a whole, reports: Dose levels from 0.1 to 3.0 mg/kg saw CD4+ and CD8+ blood T cells expand clonally by week 6.

Concerning this clone itself: The antigen is unknown.

From germline, CDR1 is PRHDT and CDR2 FYEKMQ (reference sequence). V was pared by 7 bases and J by 0 bases, with 17 bases between. The CDR3 spans 16 residues. Libraries were prepared by immunoSEQ multiplex PCR; TCRdb keeps only in-frame clonotypes and omits some of them. The sample includes tens of thousands of clones, around four fifths of them seen just once. Sampled blood was obtained at baseline, cycle 4 day 1, and cycle 7 day 1. The rearrangement joins TRBV13 to TRBJ2-3; D is unclear. This clonotype was obtained from an adult with an advanced solid tumor such as melanoma, head and neck, liver or kidney cancer. Sequenced material: CD4+ or CD8+ T cells sorted from blood, taken in a trial of the OX40 agonist ivuxolimab. The CDR3 reads CASTTDGRSSTDTQYF. The CDR3 DNA sequence: TGTGCCAGCACCACGGACGGCCGTTCTAGCACAGATACGCAGTATTTT. Variable domain in full (rest from reference TRBV13 and TRBJ2-3): AAGVIQSPRHLIKEKRETATLKCYPIPRHDTVYWYQQGPGQDPQFLISFYEKMQSDKGSIPDRFSAQQFSDYHSELNMSSLELGDSALYFCASTTDGRSSTDTQYFGPGTRLTVL.